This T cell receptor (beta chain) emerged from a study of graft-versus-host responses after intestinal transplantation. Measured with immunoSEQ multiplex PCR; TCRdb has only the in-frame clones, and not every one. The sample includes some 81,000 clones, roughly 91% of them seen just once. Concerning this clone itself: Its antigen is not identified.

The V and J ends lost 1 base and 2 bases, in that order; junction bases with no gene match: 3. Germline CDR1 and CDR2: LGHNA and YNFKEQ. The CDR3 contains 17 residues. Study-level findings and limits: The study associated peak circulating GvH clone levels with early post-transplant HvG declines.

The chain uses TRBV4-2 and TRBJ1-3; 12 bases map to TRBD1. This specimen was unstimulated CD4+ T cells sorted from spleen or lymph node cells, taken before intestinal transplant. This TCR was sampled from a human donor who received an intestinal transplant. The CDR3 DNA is TGTGCCAGCAGCCAAGTCGGGACAGGGGGCCCTGGAAACACCATATATTTT. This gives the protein CASSQVGTGGPGNTIYF.